This TCR beta chain was captured in a study of blood T cell repertoires in COVID-19. Study background: The samples span acute and convalescent COVID-19 from the United States, Italy and Spain.

The junction had 6 bases not matched to a gene; V was cut back by 6 bases and J by 2 bases. The CDR3 is 15 amino acids. Germline values: CDR1 SGHRS, CDR2 YFSETQ. Authors' analysis steps: Amplification from reference gene primers served as the basis for estimated nucleated cell counts. Using immunoSEQ multiplex PCR, the repertoire was profiled, and TCRdb retains in-frame clones only, with some absent. The V and J calls and clone size were taken over from that table, and D and trimming were inferred from the DNA. The data hold around 330,000 clones, with approximately 90% observed a single time. Patients of the Seattle cohort, enrolled during active infection, were followed longitudinally.

Material for sequencing was peripheral blood. The J gene is TRBJ2-2, the V gene TRBV5-1, with 8 bases identical to TRBD2. This TCR was recovered from a woman aged 30 to 39 with COVID-19, enrolled during active disease. The CDR3 DNA reads TGCGCCAGCACCCTCGGGGGGGGAAACACCGGGGAGCTGTTTTTT. Protein sequence: CASTLGGGNTGELFF.